The present T cell receptor beta chain was sequenced within a study of cytomegalovirus exposure and HLA in healthy donors. General study results and limits: Listed as cytomegalovirus-associated were about 160 TCR beta chains.

Trimming removed 2 bases from V and 7 bases from J, with 9 bases in between. The CDR3 totals 13 residues. Germline assignment: CDR1 SGHTA and CDR2 FQGTGA. This clone came up a few times. Its antigen is unknown. The same CDR3 arises from other DNA sequences in this sample as well. The PCR used 60 Vbeta and 13 Jbeta primers. The assay was immunoSEQ multiplex PCR, and TCRdb's table has in-frame clones only and misses some. Of some 170,000 clones in the sample, about 77% were seen once. The source material was PBMCs. The sequence derives from a man aged 18-30 years in good health and CMV-seropositive. The chain is built from TRBV7-3 and TRBJ2-1; D perhaps matches TRBD2 (6 bases). For the CDR3, the DNA is TGTGCCAGCAGCTTAGGGGGAGGTAATGAGCAGTTCTTC. It yields the protein CASSLGGGNEQFF.